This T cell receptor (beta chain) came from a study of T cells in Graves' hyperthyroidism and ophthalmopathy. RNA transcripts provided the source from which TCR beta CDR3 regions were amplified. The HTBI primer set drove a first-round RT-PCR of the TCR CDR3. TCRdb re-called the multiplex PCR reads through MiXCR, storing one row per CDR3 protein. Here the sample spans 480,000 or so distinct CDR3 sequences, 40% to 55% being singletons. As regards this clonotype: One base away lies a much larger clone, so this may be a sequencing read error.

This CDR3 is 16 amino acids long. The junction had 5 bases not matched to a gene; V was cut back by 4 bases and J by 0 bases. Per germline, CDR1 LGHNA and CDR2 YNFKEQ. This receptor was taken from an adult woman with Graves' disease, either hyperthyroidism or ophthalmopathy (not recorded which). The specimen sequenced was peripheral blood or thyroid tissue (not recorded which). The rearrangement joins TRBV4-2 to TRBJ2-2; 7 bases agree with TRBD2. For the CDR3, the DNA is TGTGCCAGCAGCCCCGTCGGGGGGACGAACACCGGGGAGCTGTTTTTT. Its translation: CASSPVGGTNTGELFF.